A single sample gave rise to the 21 T cell receptor beta chains below, sequenced in a study of OX40 agonist ivuxolimab in advanced cancers. The library was made by the immunoSEQ multiplex PCR assay. TCRdb took this table from immuneACCESS and kept in-frame rearrangements with V and J called. Such tables lack part of the clones; where checked against another copy, unresolved V genes explain under half of the gap, and the rest is unexplained. The sample contains about 29,000 clones, roughly nine tenths of them found a single time. Almost 9.5% of the sample goes to the ten largest clones. The material sequenced was CD4+ or CD8+ T cells sorted from blood, taken in a trial of the OX40 agonist ivuxolimab. These receptors were collected from an adult with an advanced solid tumor such as melanoma, head and neck, liver or kidney cancer.

This clone was recorded once. The chain joins TRBV28 to TRBJ2-1, with 7 bases fitting TRBD2. Unmatched junction bases numbered 9, after V lost 6 bases and J lost 7 bases. The CDR3 sequence is 14 residues long. Germline V gives CDR1 MDHEN, CDR2 SYDVKM. The CDR3: CASSLPEGGNEQFF. The CDR3 bases are TGTGCCAGCAGCCTCCCGGAGGGAGGGAATGAGCAGTTCTTC.

The rearrangement links TRBV5-1 to TRBJ2-1; 7 bases align to TRBD2. This CDR3 region has 17 residues. Germline loops: CDR1 SGHRS, CDR2 YFSETQ. Germline trimming cut 4 bases from V and 4 bases from J; bases unmatched to any gene: 14. Written as DNA, the CDR3 is TGCGCCAGCAGCCCTATCGGTGGGGACTATAGATACAATGAGCAGTTCTTC. Encoded protein: CASSPIGGDYRYNEQFF.

The rearrangement uses TRBV6-1 and TRBJ1-5, with D possibly matching TRBD1 (5 bases). Germline V gives CDR1 MNHNS, CDR2 SASEGT. This CDR3 is built from 15 residues. V was clipped by 3 bases and J by 3 bases, with 12 bases between them. The CDR3 loop is CASSEGQGLNQPQHF. DNA of the CDR3: TGTGCCAGCAGTGAGGGGCAGGGACTCAATCAGCCCCAGCATTTT.

The chain links TRBV11-2 to TRBJ1-1, with TRBD1 as a possible D gene (6 bases). The CDR3 sequence is 15 residues long. Germline CDR1 reads SGHAT; CDR2 reads FQNNGV. With 1 base removed from V and 0 bases from J, the gap between germline ends came to 9 bases. The CDR3 bases are TGTGCCAGCAGCTTAGGGAGGACAGTGAACACTGAAGCTTTCTTT. Amino acid sequence: CASSLGRTVNTEAFF.

J is TRBJ2-7 and V is TRBV7-9, with D maybe TRBD2 (5 bases). From germline, CDR1 is SEHNR and CDR2 FQNEAQ (reference sequence). Trimming pared 3 bases from V and 4 bases from J, leaving 22 bases between. This CDR3 region has 17 residues. CDR3 DNA sequence: TGTGCCAGCAGCTTTGGACCCACCGGCCCACGGAGGTACGAGCAGTACTTC. Translated, it gives CASSFGPTGPRRYEQYF.

The CDR3 spells CASSVSGTGSSPLHF. As DNA, the CDR3 is TGCGCCAGCAGTGTATCTGGGACAGGGAGTTCACCCCTCCACTTT. The chain is built from TRBV10-2 and TRBJ1-6, with 9 bases fitting TRBD1. Germline CDR1 reads WSHSY; CDR2 reads SAAADI. The V and J ends lost 4 bases and 9 bases, in that order; junction bases with no gene match: 7. The CDR3 contains 15 residues.

The chain recombines TRBV29-1 with TRBJ1-3; D possibly corresponds to TRBD1 (5 bases). The CDR3 covers 16 residues. Germline V gives CDR1 SQVTM, CDR2 ANQGSEA. V was pared by 6 bases and J by 1 base, with 19 bases between. The CDR3 coding sequence is TGCAGCGTCGAGACAGTGGAGCCCAATTCTGGAAACACCATATATTTT. Translating it yields CSVETVEPNSGNTIYF.

This clone was recorded a few times. This sequence joins TRBV7-9 and TRBJ2-7, with D uncertain. CDR3 length: 12 amino acids. The germline V gene encodes CDR1 SEHNR and CDR2 FQNEAQ (reference sequence). Trimming pared 1 base from V and 2 bases from J, leaving 3 bases between. CDR3 sequence: CASSLGTYEQYF. The CDR3 DNA reads as TGTGCCAGCAGCTTAGGGACCTACGAGCAGTACTTC.

The chain carries TRBV7-9 and TRBJ2-7; D is uncertain. Trimming removed 5 bases from V and 7 bases from J, with 12 bases in between. The germline gives CDR1 SEHNR, CDR2 FQNEAQ (reference sequence). The CDR3 extends over 12 amino acids. This CDR3 reads CASSLYFGEQYF. As DNA, the CDR3 is TGTGCCAGCAGCCTATACTTTGGGGAGCAGTACTTC.

The chain combines TRBV5-4 with TRBJ2-7; TRBD1 or TRBD2 may be the D gene (5 bases each). Germline V CDR1 and CDR2: SGHNT, YYREEE (reference sequence). This CDR3 has 17 amino acids. Trimming cost V 2 bases and J 2 bases, with 20 bases left between them. CDR3 coding DNA: TGTGCCAGCAGCTTCGGGGCCGGAGGCGCCTTGACCTACGAGCAGTACTTC. Translated: CASSFGAGGALTYEQYF.

The V call is TRBV2, the J call TRBJ2-1; a possible D gene is TRBD2 (6 bases). Germline loops: CDR1 SNHLY, CDR2 FYNNEI. V lost 2 bases to trimming and J lost 2 bases, with 10 bases between them. The CDR3 is 15 amino acids. CDR3 residues: CASSEMGGPYNEQFF. DNA for the CDR3: TGTGCCAGCAGTGAAATGGGGGGTCCCTACAATGAGCAGTTCTTC.

CDR3 in amino acids: CASSQGADWSHEQYF. DNA for the CDR3: TGCGCCAGCAGCCAAGGGGCGGATTGGTCCCACGAGCAGTACTTC. The chain joins TRBV4-1 to TRBJ2-7; D unclear. Per germline, CDR1 MGHRA and CDR2 YSYEKL. CDR3 length equals 15 residues. Deletions cut 1 base from V and 5 bases from J, with 15 bases between.

The chain is built from TRBV28 and TRBJ2-7, with D possibly matching TRBD2 (6 bases). CDR1 is MDHEN and CDR2 is SYDVKM in the germline V gene. V lost 7 bases, J lost 1 base, and 11 bases lay in between. CDR3 length: 13 amino acids. CDR3 region: CASKNSGSYEQYF. The CDR3 region has the DNA TGTGCCAGCAAAAATAGCGGTTCCTACGAGCAGTACTTC. Full variable domain (remainder filled in from reference TRBV28 and TRBJ2-7): DVKVTQSSRYLVKRTGEKVFLECVQDMDHENMFWYRQDPGLGLRLIYFSYDVKMKEKGDIPEGYSVSREKKERFSLILESASTNQTSMYLCASKNSGSYEQYFGPGTRLTVT.

The chain couples TRBV5-1 to TRBJ1-4, with D possibly matching TRBD1 (6 bases). CDR1 and CDR2 (germline): SGHRS, YFSETQ. With 9 bases removed from V and 4 bases from J, the gap between germline ends came to 10 bases. The CDR3 contains 12 residues. CDR3 coding DNA: TGCGCCAACGGGACAAGTAATGAAAAACTGTTTTTT. It specifies CANGTSNEKLFF.

CDR3 sequence (DNA): TGTGCCAGCAGTTACTCCCGGATGAACACTGAAGCTTTCTTT. Protein product: CASSYSRMNTEAFF. The genes are TRBV6-6 and TRBJ1-1; D uncertain. This CDR3 is 14 amino acids long. Looked up from germline, CDR1 is MNHNY and CDR2 is SVGAGI (reference sequence). Trimming left V 0 bases short and J 0 bases short, with 5 bases between.

This rearrangement joins TRBV4-1 to TRBJ2-1, with D possibly being TRBD1 or TRBD2 (5 bases each). V was trimmed by 4 bases and J by 4 bases, leaving 20 bases between them. Germline assignment: CDR1 MGHRA and CDR2 YSYEKL. The CDR3 has 17 residues. Written as DNA, the CDR3 is TGCGCCAGCAGCCGCTCACCGGGACGCTCCATGTACAATGAGCAGTTCTTC. Encoded protein: CASSRSPGRSMYNEQFF.

The V and J genes are TRBV28 and TRBJ2-7, with TRBD2 matching over 11 bases. Trimming took 3 bases from V and 4 from J; bases not matched to a gene: 8. Germline CDR1 MDHEN, CDR2 SYDVKM. The CDR3 has 16 amino acids. The CDR3 spells CASSFLLAGGLYEQYF. For the CDR3, the DNA is TGTGCCAGCAGTTTCCTTTTAGCGGGAGGGCTTTACGAGCAGTACTTC.

The chain links TRBV9 to TRBJ1-2; D is undetermined. The CDR3 totals 14 residues. Trimming shortened V by 0 bases and J by 4 bases, and 10 bases separated the two germline ends. CDR1 and CDR2 from the germline V gene are SGDLS and YYNGEE. This CDR3 reads CASSVEGGSYGYTF. CDR3 in DNA: TGTGCCAGCAGCGTAGAGGGAGGGAGCTATGGCTACACCTTC.

A word on this clone: A read error may account for a junction end that differs from germline. The J gene is TRBJ1-2, the V gene TRBV9, with a weak D call TRBD1 (6 bases). The CDR3 has 14 residues. Looked up from germline, CDR1 is SGDLS and CDR2 is YYNGEE. CDR3 DNA: TGTGCCAGCAGCGTAGCCCCCCCCAGGGGCCCCCGGGCCTTC. This sequence encodes CASSVAPPRGPRAF.

The gene calls are TRBV7-8 and TRBJ2-7; 9 nucleotides align to TRBD1. Germline trimming cut 5 bases from V and 1 base from J; bases unmatched to any gene: 9. The CDR3 has 16 amino acids. Germline V gene data show CDR1 as SGHVS and CDR2 as FQNEAQ. The CDR3 sequence is CASSPRDREESYEQYF. For the CDR3, the DNA is TGTGCCAGCAGCCCCCGGGACAGGGAGGAGTCCTACGAGCAGTACTTC.

The genes are TRBV6-4 and TRBJ2-1; the D is unclear. The V end lost 0 bases, the J end lost 7 bases, and 4 bases lay between the germline ends. Germline CDR1 MRHNA, CDR2 SNTAGT. CDR3 length: 12 residues. The CDR3 loop reads CASSDSGNEQFF. CDR3 coding DNA: TGTGCCAGCAGTGACTCGGGGAATGAGCAGTTCTTC.